This T cell receptor beta chain was observed in a study of blood T cell repertoires in COVID-19 (TCRdb year 2020). At the level of the whole study: Samples covering the acute and convalescent phases of COVID-19 were provided by collaborators in the United States, Italy and Spain. The material from the prospective study consisted of cDNA or gDNA derived from T cells, B-cell-depleted T cells, or PBMCs. Subjects who had been exposed to COVID-19, were actively infected with it, or had recovered from it provided the deeply sampled blood TCRbeta repertoires that made up the dataset. The repertoires were released in a freely available public database meant as a resource for research on the immune response to SARS-CoV-2. Samples were obtained from the ongoing ImmuneRACE study (first 160 participants) and from roughly 1,300 subjects provided by 6 global collaborators. A de-identified subject ID, COVID-19 status, age in years and sex were almost always included in the sample metadata. Where available, HLA class I and class II types were taken from metadata supplied by the sample provider and were not determined by assay-based typing.

The immunoSEQ Assay, a bias-controlled multiplex PCR, was used to amplify TCRbeta CDR3 regions from genomic DNA. In the paper's pipeline: The number of nucleated cells in each sample was estimated from the amplification of reference gene primers within the assay. To quantify the absolute abundance of each unique TCRbeta CDR3 rearrangement, sequence reads were collapsed and filtered. For each sample, productive Simpson clonality was calculated as the square root of Simpson's diversity index across productive rearrangements. This immuneACCESS table, as held by TCRdb, lists in-frame sequences with V and J called but not all clones. Of the missing ones, under half trace to an unresolved V gene in checked studies; the others have no known cause. D and trimming were read from the DNA, whereas the V and J calls and clone size are those reported in that table. This sample gives around 180,000 clones in total; approximately 86% of them show up just once. The ten top clones hold around 9.8% of the sample.

Beyond this particular receptor, the publication reports: The amount of clinical and demographic metadata varied by source and participant and was provided uncurated.

Each collaborating institution followed its own protocols to collect whole blood in K2EDTA tubes. Collaborator samples were shipped for TCRbeta analysis as frozen whole blood, isolated PBMCs, or DNA extracted from either sample type. As concerns this clone: It has no known antigen specificity. No base qualities exist here, and no much larger clone lies one base off it.

CDR1 KGHSH and CDR2 LQKENI were looked up in the germline V gene. V is reduced by 0 bases and J by 0 bases, leaving a spacing of 10 bases between them. Measured from the cysteine to the phenylalanine, the CDR3 is 16 residues long. The CDR3 DNA has 48 bases and is translated from base 1. What was sequenced was peripheral blood. The sequence was collected from a woman older than 75 with acute or convalescent COVID-19. The chain links TRBV18 with TRBJ2-3; the D gene is possibly TRBD2, with 6 bases matching. The CDR3 region: CASSPPQTRSTDTQYF. The bases read TGTGCCAGCTCACCACCGCAGACTAGGAGCACAGATACGCAGTATTTT.